This TCR beta chain comes out of a study of shared clonotypes between healthy human individuals. Findings of the study overall: The represented genetic and exposure-history diversity was limited by the small number of donors. Sharing across several donors was seen in around 5.1% of naive CD4 clonotypes. Rarefaction analysis demonstrated incomplete sorted-subset sequencing notwithstanding large depth.

Sequencing was at deep level. Here immunoSEQ multiplex PCR was the method, and the copy in TCRdb shows in-frame clones only, minus some. Of about 2.3 million clones in the sample, about nine tenths were seen once. Note on this clone: Its antigen remains unknown.

Germline loops: CDR1 SGHDT, CDR2 YYEEEE. There are 16 residues in the CDR3. V was pared by 4 bases and J by 0 bases, with 16 bases between. Sequences were obtained from naive CD4+ T cells from PBMCs. The subset is: CD45RA+ positively selected. This TCR derives from a man aged 18-30 years in good health. Some clones in this sample may be carry-over from other donors' samples. The rearrangement links TRBV5-6 to TRBJ1-2, with D unclear. CDR3 nucleotide sequence: TGTGCCAGCAGCGTTGGAGTGGGAGAGGCTAACTATGGCTACACCTTC. This gives the protein CASSVGVGEANYGYTF.